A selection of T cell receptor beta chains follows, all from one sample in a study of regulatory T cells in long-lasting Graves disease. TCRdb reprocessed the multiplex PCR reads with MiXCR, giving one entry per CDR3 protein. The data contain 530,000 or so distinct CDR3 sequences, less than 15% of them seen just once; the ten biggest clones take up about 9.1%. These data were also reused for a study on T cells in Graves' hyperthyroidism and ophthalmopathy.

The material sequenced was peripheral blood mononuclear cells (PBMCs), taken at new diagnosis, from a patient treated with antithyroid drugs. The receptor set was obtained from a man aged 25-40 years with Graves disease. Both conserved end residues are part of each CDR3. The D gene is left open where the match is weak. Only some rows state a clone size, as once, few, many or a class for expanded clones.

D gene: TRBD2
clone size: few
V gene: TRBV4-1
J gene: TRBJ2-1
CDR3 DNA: TGCGCCAGCAGCCAAGCCTGGTTAGGACTAGCGGATGAGCAGTTCTTC
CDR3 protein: CASSQAWLGLADEQFF

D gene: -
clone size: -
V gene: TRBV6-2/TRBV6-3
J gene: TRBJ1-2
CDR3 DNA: TGTGCCAGCAGTGTAACACTATCACTTAATGGCTACACCTTC
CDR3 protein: CASSVTLSLNGYTF

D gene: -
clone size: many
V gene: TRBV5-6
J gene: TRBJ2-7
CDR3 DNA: TGTGCCAGCAGCTTGCCTCCAGCGGCTACCTACGAGCAGTACTTC
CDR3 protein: CASSLPPAATYEQYF

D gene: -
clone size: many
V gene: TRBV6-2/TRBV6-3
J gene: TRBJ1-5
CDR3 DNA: TGTGCCAGCAGTTACTCAGGGAATGAGGATCAGCCCCAGCATTTT
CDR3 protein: CASSYSGNEDQPQHF

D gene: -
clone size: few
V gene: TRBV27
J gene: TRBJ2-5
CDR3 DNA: TGTGCCAGCAGTTCCTTCTCAGCGGACCAAGAGACCCAGTACTTC
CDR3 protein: CASSSFSADQETQYF

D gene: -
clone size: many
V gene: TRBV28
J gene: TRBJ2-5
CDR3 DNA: TGTGCCAGCGGGAGACCTGGGACCCAGTACTTC
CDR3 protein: CASGRPGTQYF

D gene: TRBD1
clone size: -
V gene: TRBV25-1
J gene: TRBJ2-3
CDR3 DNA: TGTGCCAGCAGTGAACCCCTCGGACAGGGGGCAGTCACAGATACGCAGTATTTT
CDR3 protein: CASSEPLGQGAVTDTQYF

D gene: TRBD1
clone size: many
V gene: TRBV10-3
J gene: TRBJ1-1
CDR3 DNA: TGTGCCATCAGCCTAGACAGGGGGCCGATGAACACTGAAGCTTTCTTT
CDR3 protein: CAISLDRGPMNTEAFF

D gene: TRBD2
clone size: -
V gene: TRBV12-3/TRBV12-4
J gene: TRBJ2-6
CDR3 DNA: TGTGCCACCCATGGGGGGGGTGGGGCCAACGTCCTGACTTTC
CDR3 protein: CATHGGGGANVLTF

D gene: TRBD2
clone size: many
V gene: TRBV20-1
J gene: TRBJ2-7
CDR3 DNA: TGCAGTGCCGTACCGGGACTAGGAGTTAACGAGCAGTACTTC
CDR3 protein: CSAVPGLGVNEQYF

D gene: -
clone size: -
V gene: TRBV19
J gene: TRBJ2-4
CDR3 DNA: TGTGCCAGTAGTATCTCAGCCGGGAGCAAAAACATTCAGTACTTC
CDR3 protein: CASSISAGSKNIQYF

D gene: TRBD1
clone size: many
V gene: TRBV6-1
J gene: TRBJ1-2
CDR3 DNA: TGTGCCATAAACCGCCCGGGACAGGAGACCTATGGCTACACCTTC
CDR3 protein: CAINRPGQETYGYTF

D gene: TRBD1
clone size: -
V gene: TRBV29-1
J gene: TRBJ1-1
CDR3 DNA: TGCAGCGCAAGAACGGGACAGGGGGCGGGGACTGAAGCTTTCTTT
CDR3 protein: CSARTGQGAGTEAFF

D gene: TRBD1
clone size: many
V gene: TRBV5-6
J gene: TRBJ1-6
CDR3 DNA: TGTGCCAGCAGCTTGGGGACAGGGGATTCACCCCTCCACTTT
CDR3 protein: CASSLGTGDSPLHF

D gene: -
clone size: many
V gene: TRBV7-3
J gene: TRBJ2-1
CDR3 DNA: TGTGCCAGCAGCTTCGGGGGATTGGGGAATGAGCAGTTCTTC
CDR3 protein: CASSFGGLGNEQFF

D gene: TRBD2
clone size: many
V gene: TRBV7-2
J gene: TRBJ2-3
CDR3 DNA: TGTGCCAGCAGCCCCCAGGGACTAGCGGGAGATACGCAGTATTTT
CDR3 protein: CASSPQGLAGDTQYF

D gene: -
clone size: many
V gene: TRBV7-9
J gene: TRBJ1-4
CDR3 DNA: TGTGCCAGCAGCCAGGGAGCGGCGAATGAAAAACTGTTTTTT
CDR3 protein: CASSQGAANEKLFF

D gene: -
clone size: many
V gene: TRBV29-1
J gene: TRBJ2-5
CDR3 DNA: TGCAGCGTTGTTAGAGACGAGACCCAGTACTTC
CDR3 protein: CSVVRDETQYF

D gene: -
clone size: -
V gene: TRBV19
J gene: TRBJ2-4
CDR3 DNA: TGTGCCAGTAGACCCCAGGGGGCCGGGGGGAACATTCAGTACTTC
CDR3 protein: CASRPQGAGGNIQYF

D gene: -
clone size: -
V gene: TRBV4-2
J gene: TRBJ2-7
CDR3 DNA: TGTGCCAGCAGCCAAGATATACCCCCCTACGAGCAGTACTTC
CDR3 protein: CASSQDIPPYEQYF

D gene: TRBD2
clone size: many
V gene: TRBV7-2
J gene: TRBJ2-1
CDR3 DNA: TGTGCCAGCAGCTTATCCCCCCTTCTAGCGGGGGCCTTCAATGAGCAGTTCTTC
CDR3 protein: CASSLSPLLAGAFNEQFF

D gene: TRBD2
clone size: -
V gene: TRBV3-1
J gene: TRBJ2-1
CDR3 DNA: TGTGCCAGCAGCCATCGGGAGGGGCGGAACAATGAGCAGTTCTTC
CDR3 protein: CASSHREGRNNEQFF

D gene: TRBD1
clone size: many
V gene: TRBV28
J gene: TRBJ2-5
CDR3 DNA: TGTGCCACCCGGACAGGGTTGGGGCAAGAGACCCAGTACTTC
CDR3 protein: CATRTGLGQETQYF

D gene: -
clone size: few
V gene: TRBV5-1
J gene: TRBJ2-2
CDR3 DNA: TGCGCCAGCAGCTTGGAGGAGGGGACCTTGAACACCGGGGAGCTGTTTTTT
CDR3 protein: CASSLEEGTLNTGELFF